Presented here are 11 T cell receptor beta chains from one specimen sequenced in a study of cytomegalovirus exposure and HLA in healthy donors. Amplification used 60 Vbeta primers and 13 Jbeta primers. Profiling relied on immunoSEQ multiplex PCR, and the TCRdb table lists in-frame clones only, not all of them. The repertoire table contains about 210,000 clones. The specimen sequenced was PBMCs. The origin of the receptors is a young woman in good health and CMV-seropositive.

The chain is built from TRBV7-6 and TRBJ2-7; D may be TRBD2 (7 bases). Germline CDR1 reads SGHVS; CDR2 reads FNYEAQ. The CDR3 contains 17 residues. Trimming removed 1 base from V and 0 bases from J, with 16 bases in between. The CDR3 loop is CASSLGGPSGSSYEQYF. The CDR3 region has the DNA TGTGCCAGCAGCTTAGGGGGGCCTAGCGGCAGCTCCTACGAGCAGTACTTC.

The chain combines TRBV19 with TRBJ2-6; D might be TRBD2 (5 bases). Germline V CDR1 and CDR2: LNHDA, SQIVND (reference sequence). CDR3 size: 17 residues. Trimming removed 4 bases from V and 0 bases from J, with 13 bases in between. The CDR3 sequence: CASSTPGGSSGANVLTF. For the CDR3, the DNA is TGTGCCAGTAGTACCCCCGGAGGCTCCTCTGGGGCCAACGTCCTGACTTTC.

This chain connects TRBV4-1 to TRBJ2-1, with D perhaps matching TRBD2 (7 bases). CDR3 length: 17 residues. The V and J ends lost 9 bases and 4 bases respectively, with 25 bases between them. CDR1 and CDR2 from the germline V gene are MGHRA and YSYEKL. The CDR3 reads CASLGERDKFLYNEQFF. CDR3 bases: TGCGCCAGTCTTGGGGAGCGGGACAAATTTCTGTACAATGAGCAGTTCTTC.

The chain combines TRBV5-1 with TRBJ1-2; TRBD1 aligns across 12 bases. With V trimmed by 4 bases and J by 8 bases, 6 bases remained unmatched. The CDR3 runs 14 residues. CDR1 and CDR2 (germline): SGHRS, YFSETQ. CDR3 amino acids: CASSAGQGARGYTF. CDR3 DNA: TGCGCCAGCAGCGCGGGACAGGGGGCGCGAGGCTACACCTTC.

V gene TRBV11-2 combines with J gene TRBJ1-5; D not resolved. The germline V and J ends were trimmed by 5 bases and 4 bases, with 9 bases remaining between them. The germline V gene has CDR1 SGHAT and CDR2 FQNNGV. The CDR3 length is 13 residues. The CDR3: CASSPGWNQPQHF. The CDR3 nucleotides read TGTGCCAGCAGCCCCGGGTGGAATCAGCCCCAGCATTTT.

The chain employs TRBV15 and TRBJ1-6; D remains ambiguous. The CDR3 has 13 residues. V lost 6 bases and J 1 base, leaving 4 bases between the germline ends. Per the germline V gene, CDR1 is LNHNV and CDR2 is YYDKDF (reference sequence). CDR3 in amino acids: CATRSSYNSPLHF. In nucleotides, the CDR3 is TGTGCCACCAGGAGTTCCTATAATTCACCCCTCCACTTT.

The genes are TRBV2 and TRBJ2-1; 9 nucleotides agree with TRBD2. This CDR3 has 14 amino acids. V shed 0 bases, J shed 8 bases, and the junction held 2 bases outside the gene matches. Per germline, CDR1 SNHLY and CDR2 FYNNEI. The CDR3 DNA reads as TGTGCCAGCAGTGAAGCGGGGACTAGCTATGAGCAGTTCTTC. Translated, it gives CASSEAGTSYEQFF.

This chain links TRBV25-1 with TRBJ2-2, with D possibly TRBD1 on 6 matching bases. The V and J ends lost 8 bases and 2 bases respectively, with 15 bases between them. This CDR3 contains 15 residues. In germline, CDR1 is MGHDK, CDR2 SYGVNS. The CDR3 region is CASGGRRFNTGELFF. Here the CDR3 DNA reads TGTGCCAGCGGGGGCCGGCGATTTAACACCGGGGAGCTGTTTTTT.

V is TRBV28 and J is TRBJ1-5; 8 bases match TRBD1. Germline V gene sequence: CDR1 MDHEN, CDR2 SYDVKM. Unmatched junction bases numbered 12, after V lost 5 bases and J lost 6 bases. The CDR3 totals 16 residues. The CDR3 nucleotides read TGTGCCAGCAGTCCCCCGAGCCACAGGGGGAGTCAGCCCCAGCATTTT. This translates into CASSPPSHRGSQPQHF.

The chain links TRBV25-1 to TRBJ1-2; tentative D call: TRBD1 (5 bases). The V and J ends lost 1 base and 8 bases respectively, with 11 bases between them. This CDR3 comprises 13 residues. CDR1 and CDR2 (germline): MGHDK, SYGVNS. CDR3 bases: TGTGCCAGCAGTGAATTTGGCAGGGAAGGCTACACCTTC. Its translation: CASSEFGREGYTF.

V and J are TRBV9 and TRBJ1-2; 9 bases fit TRBD1. Germline trimming cut 4 bases from V and 6 bases from J; bases unmatched to any gene: 10. Germline assignment: CDR1 SGDLS and CDR2 YYNGEE. The CDR3 runs to 15 residues. In nucleotides, the CDR3 is TGTGCCAGCAGCCAATCGACAGGGGGAGGGGATGGCTACACCTTC. Translating it yields CASSQSTGGGDGYTF.